The present entry profiles one T cell receptor beta chain with its context. These data belong to a study of T cells expressing NK-cell markers. Turning to the study itself: Sorted T-cell subsets CD3+CD56+NKG2C+, CD3+CD56+NKG2C- and CD3+CD56-NKG2C+ were TCR beta-sequenced.

Each CDR3 protein gets one entry in TCRdb, which reprocessed the 5' RACE reads and gives no DNA. The sample holds more than 90,000 distinct CDR3 sequences. Germline CDR1 reads SGHTA; CDR2 reads FQGTGA. This CDR3 contains 15 residues. This receptor was identified in a woman between 18 and 70 years old in good health. The sample comprised blood T cells: a sorted CD56 or NKG2C T cell subset, CD4+ or CD8+ T cells, or bulk PBMC T cells (not recorded which). The chain employs TRBV7-3 and TRBJ2-3; the TCRdb D gene call, TRBD1, has no DNA to confirm it. CDR3 sequence reads: CASSIGTASTDTQYF.